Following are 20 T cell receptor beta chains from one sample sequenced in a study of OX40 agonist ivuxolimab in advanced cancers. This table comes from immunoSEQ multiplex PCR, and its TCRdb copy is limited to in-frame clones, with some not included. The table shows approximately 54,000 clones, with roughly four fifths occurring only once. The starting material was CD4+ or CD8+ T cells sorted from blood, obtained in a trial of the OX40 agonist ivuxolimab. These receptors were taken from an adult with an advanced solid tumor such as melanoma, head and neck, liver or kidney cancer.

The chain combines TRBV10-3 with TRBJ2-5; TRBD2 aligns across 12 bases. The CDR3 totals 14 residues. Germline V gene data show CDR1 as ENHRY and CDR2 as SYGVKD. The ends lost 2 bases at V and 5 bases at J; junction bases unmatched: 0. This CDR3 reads CAISEGLAGETQYF. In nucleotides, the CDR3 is TGTGCCATCAGTGAGGGACTAGCGGGGGAGACCCAGTACTTC.

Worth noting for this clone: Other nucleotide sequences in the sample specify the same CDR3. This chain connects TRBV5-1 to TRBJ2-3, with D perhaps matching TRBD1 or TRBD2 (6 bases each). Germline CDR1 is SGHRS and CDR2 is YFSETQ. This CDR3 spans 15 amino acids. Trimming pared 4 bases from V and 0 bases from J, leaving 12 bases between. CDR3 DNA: TGCGCCAGCAGCCCATGGGGGGCTAGCACAGATACGCAGTATTTT. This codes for CASSPWGASTDTQYF.

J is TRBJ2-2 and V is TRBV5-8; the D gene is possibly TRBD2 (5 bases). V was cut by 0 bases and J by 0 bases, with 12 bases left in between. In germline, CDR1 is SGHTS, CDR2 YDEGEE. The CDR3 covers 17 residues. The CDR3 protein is CASSLALRTPNTGELFF. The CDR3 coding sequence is TGTGCCAGCAGCTTGGCCCTCAGGACTCCGAACACCGGGGAGCTGTTTTTT.

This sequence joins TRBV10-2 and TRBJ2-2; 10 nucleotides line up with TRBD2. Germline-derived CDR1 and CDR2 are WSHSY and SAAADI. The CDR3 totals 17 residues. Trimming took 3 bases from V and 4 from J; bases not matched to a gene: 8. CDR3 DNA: TGCGCCAGCAGTGAACCAGCGGGGGGGCCGGGCACCGGGGAGCTGTTTTTT. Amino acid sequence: CASSEPAGGPGTGELFF.

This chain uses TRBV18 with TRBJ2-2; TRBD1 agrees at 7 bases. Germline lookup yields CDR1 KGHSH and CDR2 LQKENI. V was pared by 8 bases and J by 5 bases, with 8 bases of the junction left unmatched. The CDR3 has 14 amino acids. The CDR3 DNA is TGTGCCAGCGCCCGACAGGGATGGACCGGGGAGCTGTTTTTT. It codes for CASARQGWTGELFF.

The chain's CDR3 is CASSFPRGGSSYNEQFF. The CDR3, as DNA: TGTGCCAGCAGCTTCCCAAGGGGGGGGAGTTCCTACAATGAGCAGTTCTTC. V and J are TRBV7-6 and TRBJ2-1; possibly TRBD2 for D (7 bases). Germline V gene lookup returns CDR1 SGHVS and CDR2 FNYEAQ. V was trimmed by 3 bases and J by 1 base, leaving 16 bases between them. This CDR3 contains 17 residues.

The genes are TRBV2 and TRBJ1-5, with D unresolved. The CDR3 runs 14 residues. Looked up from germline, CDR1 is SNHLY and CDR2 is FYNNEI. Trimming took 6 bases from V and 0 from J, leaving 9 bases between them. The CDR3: CASSGVNSNQPQHF. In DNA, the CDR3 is TGTGCCAGCAGCGGAGTTAATAGCAATCAGCCCCAGCATTTT.

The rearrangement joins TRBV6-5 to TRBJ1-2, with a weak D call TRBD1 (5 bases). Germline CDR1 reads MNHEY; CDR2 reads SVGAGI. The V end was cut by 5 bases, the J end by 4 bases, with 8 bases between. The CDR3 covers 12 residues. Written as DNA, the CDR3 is TGTGCCAGCAGTCCCGGGGGCTATGGCTACACCTTC. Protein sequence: CASSPGGYGYTF.

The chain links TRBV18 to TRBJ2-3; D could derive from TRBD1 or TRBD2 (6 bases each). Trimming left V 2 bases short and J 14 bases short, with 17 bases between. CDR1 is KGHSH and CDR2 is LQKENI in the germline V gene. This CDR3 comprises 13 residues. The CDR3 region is CASSPGGRGGWYF. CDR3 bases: TGTGCCAGCTCACCAGGAGGCAGGGGAGGATGGTATTTT.

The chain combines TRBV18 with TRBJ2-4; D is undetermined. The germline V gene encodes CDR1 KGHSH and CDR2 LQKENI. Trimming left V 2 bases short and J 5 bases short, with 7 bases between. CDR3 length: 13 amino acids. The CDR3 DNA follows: TGTGCCAGCTCACCATATCGTGAAAACATTCAGTACTTC. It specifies CASSPYRENIQYF.

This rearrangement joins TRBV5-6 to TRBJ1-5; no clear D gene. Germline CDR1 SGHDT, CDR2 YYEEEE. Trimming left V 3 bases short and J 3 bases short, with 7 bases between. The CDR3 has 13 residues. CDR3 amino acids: CASSSFLNQPQHF. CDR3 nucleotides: TGTGCCAGCAGCTCCTTCCTCAATCAGCCCCAGCATTTT.

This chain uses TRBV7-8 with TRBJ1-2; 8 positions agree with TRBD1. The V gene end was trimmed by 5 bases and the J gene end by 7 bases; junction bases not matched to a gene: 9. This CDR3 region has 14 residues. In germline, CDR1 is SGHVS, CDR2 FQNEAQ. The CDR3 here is CASSARDRTSGYTF. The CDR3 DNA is TGTGCCAGCAGCGCCCGGGACAGGACAAGTGGCTACACCTTC.

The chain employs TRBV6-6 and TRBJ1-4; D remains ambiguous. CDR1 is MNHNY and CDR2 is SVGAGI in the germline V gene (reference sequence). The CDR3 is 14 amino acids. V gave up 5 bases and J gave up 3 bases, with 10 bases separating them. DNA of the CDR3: TGTGCCAGCAGTCGGAGGGCAGCTAATGAAAAACTGTTTTTT. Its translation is CASSRRAANEKLFF.

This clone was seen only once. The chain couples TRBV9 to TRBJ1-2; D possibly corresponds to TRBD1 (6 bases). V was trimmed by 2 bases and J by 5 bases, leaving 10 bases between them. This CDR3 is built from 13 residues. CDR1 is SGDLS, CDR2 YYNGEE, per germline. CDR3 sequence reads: CASSVGRGYGYTF. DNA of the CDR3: TGTGCCAGCAGCGTGGGCAGGGGTTATGGCTACACCTTC.

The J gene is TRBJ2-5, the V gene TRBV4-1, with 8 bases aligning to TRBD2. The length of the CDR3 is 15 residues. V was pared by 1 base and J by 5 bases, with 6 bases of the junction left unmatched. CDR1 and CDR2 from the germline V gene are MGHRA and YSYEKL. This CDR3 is CASSQGSGVGETQYF. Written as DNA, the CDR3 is TGCGCCAGCAGCCAAGGTAGCGGGGTAGGGGAGACCCAGTACTTC.

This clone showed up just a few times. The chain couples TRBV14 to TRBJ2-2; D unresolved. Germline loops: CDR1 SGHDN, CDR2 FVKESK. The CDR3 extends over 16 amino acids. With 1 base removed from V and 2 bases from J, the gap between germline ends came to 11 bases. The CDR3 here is CASSQGVTSNTGELFF. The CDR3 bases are TGTGCCAGCAGCCAAGGGGTGACATCAAACACCGGGGAGCTGTTTTTT.

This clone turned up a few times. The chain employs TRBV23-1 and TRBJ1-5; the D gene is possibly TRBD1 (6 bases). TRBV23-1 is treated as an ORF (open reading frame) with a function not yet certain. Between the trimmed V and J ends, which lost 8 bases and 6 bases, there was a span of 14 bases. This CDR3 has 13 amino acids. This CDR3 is CASCRGGRQPQHF. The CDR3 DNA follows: TGCGCCAGCTGCCGTGGGGGGCGTCAGCCCCAGCATTTT.

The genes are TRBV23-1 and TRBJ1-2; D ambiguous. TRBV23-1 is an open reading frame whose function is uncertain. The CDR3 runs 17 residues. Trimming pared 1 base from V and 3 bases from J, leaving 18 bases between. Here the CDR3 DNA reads TGCGCCAGCAGTCAATTCACCCGCCTACGGATCGACTATGGCTACACCTTC. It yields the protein CASSQFTRLRIDYGYTF.

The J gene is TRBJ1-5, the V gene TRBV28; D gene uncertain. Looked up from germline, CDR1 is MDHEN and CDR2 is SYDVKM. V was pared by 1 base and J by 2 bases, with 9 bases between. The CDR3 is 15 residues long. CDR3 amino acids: CASSLSLAGNQPQHF. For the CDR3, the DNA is TGTGCCAGCAGTTTATCATTGGCAGGCAATCAGCCCCAGCATTTT. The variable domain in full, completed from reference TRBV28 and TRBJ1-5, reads DVKVTQSSRYLVKRTGEKVFLECVQDMDHENMFWYRQDPGLGLRLIYFSYDVKMKEKGDIPEGYSVSREKKERFSLILESASTNQTSMYLCASSLSLAGNQPQHFGDGTRLSIL.

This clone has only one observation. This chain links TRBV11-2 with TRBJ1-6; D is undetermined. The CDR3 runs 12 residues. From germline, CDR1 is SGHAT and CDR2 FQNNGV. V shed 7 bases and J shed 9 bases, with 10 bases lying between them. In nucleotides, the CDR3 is TGTGCCAGCACCAAAGGAGGTTCACCCCTCCACTTT. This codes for CASTKGGSPLHF. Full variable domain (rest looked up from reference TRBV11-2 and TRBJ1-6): EAGVAQSPRYKIIEKRQSVAFWCNPISGHATLYWYQQILGQGPKLLIQFQNNGVVDDSQLPKDRFSAERLKGVDSTLKIQPAKLEDSAVYLCASTKGGSPLHFGNGTRLTVT.